Listed below are T cell receptor beta chains from one sample, sequenced in a study of beta chain features in type 1 diabetes. Some clones are missing from TCRdb's copy, which holds only in-frame ones; the method was immunoSEQ multiplex PCR. This table has about 470,000 clones, approximately 28% appearing once. Sequencing was performed on naive CD4+ T cells from blood. Source of these receptors: a man in his late teens or twenties in good health. Each CDR3 is given with its conserved first and last residue. Fields, in order: V gene, J gene, CDR3 protein.

v_call: TRBV28; j_call: TRBJ1-1; cdr3_aa: CASSLSYRAEAFF
v_call: TRBV5-1; j_call: TRBJ2-1; cdr3_aa: CASSLLLAGNNEQFF
v_call: TRBV5-1; j_call: TRBJ2-5; cdr3_aa: CASSLEPSGRGTQYF
v_call: TRBV7-2; j_call: TRBJ2-1; cdr3_aa: CASAFINEQFF
v_call: TRBV30; j_call: TRBJ1-1; cdr3_aa: CAWSGSANTEAFF
v_call: TRBV25-1; j_call: TRBJ2-5; cdr3_aa: CASSEYRLAGSETQYF
v_call: TRBV4-2; j_call: TRBJ2-3; cdr3_aa: CASSQAVNTQYF
v_call: TRBV4-1; j_call: TRBJ2-5; cdr3_aa: CASSPGWASMGITQYF
v_call: TRBV5-1; j_call: TRBJ2-1; cdr3_aa: CASSLVAPSGNNEQFF
v_call: TRBV9; j_call: TRBJ2-2; cdr3_aa: CASSVARTGELFF
v_call: TRBV4-3; j_call: TRBJ2-3; cdr3_aa: CASRRGITTDTQYF
v_call: TRBV7-9; j_call: TRBJ2-3; cdr3_aa: CASSFAGITDTQYF
v_call: TRBV5-4; j_call: TRBJ2-3; cdr3_aa: CASSLVPSSGTDTQYF
v_call: TRBV29-1; j_call: TRBJ1-4; cdr3_aa: CSVLRDRGATNEKLFF
v_call: TRBV29-1; j_call: TRBJ2-1; cdr3_aa: CSVGGPGTGWFF
v_call: TRBV25-1; j_call: TRBJ2-3; cdr3_aa: CASTGQASTDTQYF
v_call: TRBV5-1; j_call: TRBJ2-1; cdr3_aa: CASSLDPNNEQFF
v_call: TRBV6-5; j_call: TRBJ2-4; cdr3_aa: CASSLEAGGPKNIQYF
v_call: TRBV4-3; j_call: TRBJ2-5; cdr3_aa: CASSQEMGLATQYF
v_call: TRBV6-5; j_call: TRBJ2-1; cdr3_aa: CASSRRTGEQFF